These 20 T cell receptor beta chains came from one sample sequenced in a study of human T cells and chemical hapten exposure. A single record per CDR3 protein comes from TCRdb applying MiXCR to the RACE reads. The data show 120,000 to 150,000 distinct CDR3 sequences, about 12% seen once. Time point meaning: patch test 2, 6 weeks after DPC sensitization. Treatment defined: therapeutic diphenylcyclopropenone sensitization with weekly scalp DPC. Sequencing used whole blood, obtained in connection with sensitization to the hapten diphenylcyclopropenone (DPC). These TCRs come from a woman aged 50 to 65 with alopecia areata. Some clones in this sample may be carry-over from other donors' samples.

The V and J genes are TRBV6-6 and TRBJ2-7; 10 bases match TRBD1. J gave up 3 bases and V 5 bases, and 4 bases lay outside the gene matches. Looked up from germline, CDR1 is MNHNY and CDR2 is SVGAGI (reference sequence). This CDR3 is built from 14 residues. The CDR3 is CASSIRDRGYEQYF. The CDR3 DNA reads TGTGCCAGCAGTATCCGGGACAGGGGCTACGAGCAGTACTTC.

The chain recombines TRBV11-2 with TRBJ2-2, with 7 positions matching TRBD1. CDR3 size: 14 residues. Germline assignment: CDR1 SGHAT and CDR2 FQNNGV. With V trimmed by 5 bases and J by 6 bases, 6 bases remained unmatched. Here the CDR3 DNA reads TGTGCCAGCAGCCGACAGGGTCAATCCGGGGAGCTGTTTTTT. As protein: CASSRQGQSGELFF.

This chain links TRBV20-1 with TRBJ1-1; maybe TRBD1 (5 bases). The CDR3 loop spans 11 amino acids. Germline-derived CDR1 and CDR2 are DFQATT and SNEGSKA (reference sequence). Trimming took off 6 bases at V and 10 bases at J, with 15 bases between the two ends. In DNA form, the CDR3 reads TGCAGTGCCCTCCCTACAGGTGGAGCTTTCTTT. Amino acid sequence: CSALPTGGAFF.

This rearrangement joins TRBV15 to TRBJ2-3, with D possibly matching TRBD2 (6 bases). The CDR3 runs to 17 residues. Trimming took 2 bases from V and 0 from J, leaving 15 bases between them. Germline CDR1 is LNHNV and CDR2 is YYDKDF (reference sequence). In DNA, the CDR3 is TGTGCCACCAGCAGACCCTTAGCGGTTGGAAGCACAGATACGCAGTATTTT. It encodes CATSRPLAVGSTDTQYF.

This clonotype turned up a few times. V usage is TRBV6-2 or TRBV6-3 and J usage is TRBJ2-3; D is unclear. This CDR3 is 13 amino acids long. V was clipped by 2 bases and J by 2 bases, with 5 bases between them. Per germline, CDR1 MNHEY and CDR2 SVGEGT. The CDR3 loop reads CASSYPNTDTQYF. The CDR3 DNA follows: TGTGCCAGCAGTTACCCGAACACAGATACGCAGTATTTT.

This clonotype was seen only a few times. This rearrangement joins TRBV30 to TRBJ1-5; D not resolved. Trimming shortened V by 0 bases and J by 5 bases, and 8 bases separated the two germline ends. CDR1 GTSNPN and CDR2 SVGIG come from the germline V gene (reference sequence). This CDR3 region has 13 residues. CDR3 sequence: CAWSVQRDQPQHF. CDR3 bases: TGTGCCTGGAGTGTACAGAGGGATCAGCCCCAGCATTTT.

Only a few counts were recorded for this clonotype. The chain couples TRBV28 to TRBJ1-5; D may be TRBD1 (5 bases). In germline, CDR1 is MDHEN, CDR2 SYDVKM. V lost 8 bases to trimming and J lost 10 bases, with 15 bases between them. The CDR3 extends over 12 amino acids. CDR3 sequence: CASGLGVGPQHF. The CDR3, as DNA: TGTGCCAGCGGCTTGGGGGTAGGACCCCAGCATTTT.

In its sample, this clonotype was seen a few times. The CDR3 here is CASGFSQGTSAGKTQYF. DNA of the CDR3: TGTGCTAGTGGTTTCTCCCAGGGGACTAGCGCGGGGAAGACCCAGTACTTC. This chain links TRBV12-5 with TRBJ2-5; 10 nucleotides line up with TRBD2. The CDR3 is 17 residues long. V lost 3 bases to trimming and J lost 6 bases; unmatched junction nucleotides: 13. Germline-derived CDR1 and CDR2 are LGHNT and FRNRAP.

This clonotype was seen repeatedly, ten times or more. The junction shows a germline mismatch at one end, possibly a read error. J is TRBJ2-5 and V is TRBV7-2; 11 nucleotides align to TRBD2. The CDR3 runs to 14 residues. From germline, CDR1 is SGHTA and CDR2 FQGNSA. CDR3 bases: TGTGCCAGCAGATCTAGCGGGAGGCCGGAAATCAAGGACTTC. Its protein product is CASRSSGRPEIKDF. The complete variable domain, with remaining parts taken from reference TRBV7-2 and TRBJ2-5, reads GAGVSQSPSNKVTEKGKDVELRCDPISGHTALYWYRQSLGQGLEFLIYFQGNSAPDKSGLPSDRFSAERTGGSVSTLTIQRTQQEDSAVYLCASRSSGRPEIKDFGPGTRLLVL.

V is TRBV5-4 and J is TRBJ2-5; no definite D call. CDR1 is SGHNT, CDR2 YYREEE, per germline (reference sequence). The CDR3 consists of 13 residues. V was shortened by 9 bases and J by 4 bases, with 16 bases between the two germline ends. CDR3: CATLPTLGETQYF. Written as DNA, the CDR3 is TGTGCCACCCTCCCTACGCTAGGAGAGACCCAGTACTTC.

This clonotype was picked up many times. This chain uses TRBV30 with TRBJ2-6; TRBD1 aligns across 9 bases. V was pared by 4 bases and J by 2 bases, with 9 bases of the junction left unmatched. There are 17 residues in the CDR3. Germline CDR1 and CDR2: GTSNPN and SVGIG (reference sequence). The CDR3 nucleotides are TGTGCCTGGAAAGAATGGGACAGGGAGGCTGGGGCCAACGTCCTGACTTTC. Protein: CAWKEWDREAGANVLTF.

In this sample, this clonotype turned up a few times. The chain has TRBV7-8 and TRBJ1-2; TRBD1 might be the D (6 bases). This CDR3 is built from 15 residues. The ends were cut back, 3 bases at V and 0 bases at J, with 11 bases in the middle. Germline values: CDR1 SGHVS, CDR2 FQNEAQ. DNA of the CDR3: TGTGCCAGCAGCTTGCAGGGGAGGGCTAACTATGGCTACACCTTC. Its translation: CASSLQGRANYGYTF.

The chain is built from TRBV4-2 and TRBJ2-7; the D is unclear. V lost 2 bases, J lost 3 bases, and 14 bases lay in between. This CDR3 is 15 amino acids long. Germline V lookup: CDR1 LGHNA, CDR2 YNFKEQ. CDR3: CASSQLAGTRYEQYF. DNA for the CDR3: TGTGCCAGCAGCCAATTAGCTGGCACCCGCTACGAGCAGTACTTC.

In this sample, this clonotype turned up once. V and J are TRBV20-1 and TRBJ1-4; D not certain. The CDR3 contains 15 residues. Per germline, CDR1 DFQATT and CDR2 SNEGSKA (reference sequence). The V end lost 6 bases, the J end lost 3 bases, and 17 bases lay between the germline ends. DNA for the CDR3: TGCAGTGCACAAGGGTCACCCTCGGCTAATGAAAAACTGTTTTTT. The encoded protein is CSAQGSPSANEKLFF.

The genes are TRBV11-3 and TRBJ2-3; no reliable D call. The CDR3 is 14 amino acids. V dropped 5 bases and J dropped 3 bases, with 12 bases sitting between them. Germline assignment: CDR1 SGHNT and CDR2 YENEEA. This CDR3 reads CASSQRASTDTQYF. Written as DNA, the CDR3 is TGTGCCAGCAGCCAAAGAGCCTCAACAGATACGCAGTATTTT.

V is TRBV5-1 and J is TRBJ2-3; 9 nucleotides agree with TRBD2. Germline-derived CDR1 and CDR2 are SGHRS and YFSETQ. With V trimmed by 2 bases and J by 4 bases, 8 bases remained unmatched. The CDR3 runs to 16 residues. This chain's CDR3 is CASSFRTSASPDTQYF. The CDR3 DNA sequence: TGCGCCAGCAGCTTTCGGACTAGCGCGAGCCCAGATACGCAGTATTTT. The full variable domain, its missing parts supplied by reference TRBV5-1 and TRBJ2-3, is KAGVTQTPRYLIKTRGQQVTLSCSPISGHRSVSWYQQTPGQGLQFLFEYFSETQRNKGNFPGRFSGRQFSNSRSEMNVSTLELGDSALYLCASSFRTSASPDTQYFGPGTRLTVL.

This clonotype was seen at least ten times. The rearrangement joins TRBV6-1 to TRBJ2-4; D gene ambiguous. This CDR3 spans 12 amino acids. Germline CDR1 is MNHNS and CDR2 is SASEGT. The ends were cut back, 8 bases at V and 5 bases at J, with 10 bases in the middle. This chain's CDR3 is CASPYLENIQYF. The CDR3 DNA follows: TGTGCCAGCCCCTACCTGGAAAACATTCAGTACTTC.

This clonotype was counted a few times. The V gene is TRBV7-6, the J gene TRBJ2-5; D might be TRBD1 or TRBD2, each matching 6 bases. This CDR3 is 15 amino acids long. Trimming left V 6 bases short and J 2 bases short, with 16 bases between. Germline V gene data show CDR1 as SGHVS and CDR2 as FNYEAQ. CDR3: CASSTGPRGQETQYF. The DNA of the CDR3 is TGTGCCAGCAGTACAGGGCCTCGGGGGCAAGAGACCCAGTACTTC.

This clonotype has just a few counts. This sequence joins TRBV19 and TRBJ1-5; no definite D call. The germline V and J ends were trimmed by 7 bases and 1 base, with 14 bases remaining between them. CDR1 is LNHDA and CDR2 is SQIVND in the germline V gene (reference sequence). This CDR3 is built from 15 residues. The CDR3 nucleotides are TGTGCCAGTACCCTTAAAGGATTGAGCAATCAGCCCCAGCATTTT. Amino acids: CASTLKGLSNQPQHF.

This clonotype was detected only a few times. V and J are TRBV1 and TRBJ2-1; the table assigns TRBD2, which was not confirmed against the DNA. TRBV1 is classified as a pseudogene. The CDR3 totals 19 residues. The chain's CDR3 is CTSSQDRETRISFYNEQFF. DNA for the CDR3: TGCACCAGCAGCCAAGATCGGGAGACTAGAATCTCTTTCTACAATGAGCAGTTCTTC.